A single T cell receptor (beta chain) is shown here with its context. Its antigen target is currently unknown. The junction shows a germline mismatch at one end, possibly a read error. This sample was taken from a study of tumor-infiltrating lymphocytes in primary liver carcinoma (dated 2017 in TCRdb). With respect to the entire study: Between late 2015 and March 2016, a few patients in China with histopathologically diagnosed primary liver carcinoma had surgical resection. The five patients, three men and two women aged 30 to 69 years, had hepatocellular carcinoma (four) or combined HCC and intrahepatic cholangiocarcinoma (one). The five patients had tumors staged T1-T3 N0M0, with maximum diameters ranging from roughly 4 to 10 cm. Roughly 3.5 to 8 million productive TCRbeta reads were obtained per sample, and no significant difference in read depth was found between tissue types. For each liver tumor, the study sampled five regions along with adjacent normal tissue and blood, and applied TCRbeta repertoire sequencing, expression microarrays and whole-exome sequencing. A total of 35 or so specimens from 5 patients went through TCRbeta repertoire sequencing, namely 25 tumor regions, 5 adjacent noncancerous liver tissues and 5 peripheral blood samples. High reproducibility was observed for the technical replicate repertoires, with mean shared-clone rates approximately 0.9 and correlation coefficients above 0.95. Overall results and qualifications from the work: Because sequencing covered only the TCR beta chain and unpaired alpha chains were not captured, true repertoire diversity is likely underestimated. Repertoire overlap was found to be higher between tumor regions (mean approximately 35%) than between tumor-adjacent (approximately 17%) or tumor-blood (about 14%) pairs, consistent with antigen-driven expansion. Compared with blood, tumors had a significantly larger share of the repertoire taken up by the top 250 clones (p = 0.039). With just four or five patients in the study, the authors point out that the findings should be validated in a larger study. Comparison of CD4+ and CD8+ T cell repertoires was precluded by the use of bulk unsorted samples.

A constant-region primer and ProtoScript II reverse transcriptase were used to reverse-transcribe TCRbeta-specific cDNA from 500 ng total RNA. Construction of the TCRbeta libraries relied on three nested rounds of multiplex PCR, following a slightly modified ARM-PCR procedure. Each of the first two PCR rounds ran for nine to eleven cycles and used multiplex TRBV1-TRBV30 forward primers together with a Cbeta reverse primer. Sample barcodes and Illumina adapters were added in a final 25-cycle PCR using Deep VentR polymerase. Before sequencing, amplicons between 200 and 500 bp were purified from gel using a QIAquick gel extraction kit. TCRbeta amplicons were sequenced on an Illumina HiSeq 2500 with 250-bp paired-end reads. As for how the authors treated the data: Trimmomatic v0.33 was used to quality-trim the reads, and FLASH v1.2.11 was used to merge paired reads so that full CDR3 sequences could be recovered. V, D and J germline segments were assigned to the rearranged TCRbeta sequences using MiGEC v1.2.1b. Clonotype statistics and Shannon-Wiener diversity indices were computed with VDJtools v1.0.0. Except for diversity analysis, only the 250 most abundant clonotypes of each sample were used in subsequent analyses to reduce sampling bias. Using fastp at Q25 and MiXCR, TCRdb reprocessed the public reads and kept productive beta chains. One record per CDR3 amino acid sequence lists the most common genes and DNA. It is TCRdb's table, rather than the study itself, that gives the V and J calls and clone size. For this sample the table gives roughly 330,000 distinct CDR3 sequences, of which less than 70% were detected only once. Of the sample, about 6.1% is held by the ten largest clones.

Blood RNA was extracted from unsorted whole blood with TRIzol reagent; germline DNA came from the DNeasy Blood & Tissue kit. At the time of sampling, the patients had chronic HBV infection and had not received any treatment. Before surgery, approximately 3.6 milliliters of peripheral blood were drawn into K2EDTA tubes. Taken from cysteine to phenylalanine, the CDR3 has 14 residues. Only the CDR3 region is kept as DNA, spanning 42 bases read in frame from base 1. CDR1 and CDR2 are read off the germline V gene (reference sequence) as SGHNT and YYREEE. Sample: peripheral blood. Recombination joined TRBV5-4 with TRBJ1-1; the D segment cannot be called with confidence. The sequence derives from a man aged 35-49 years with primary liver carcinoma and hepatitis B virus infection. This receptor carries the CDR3 CASSLASANTEAFF. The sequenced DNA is TGTGCCAGCAGCTTGGCCAGTGCGAACACCGAAGCTTTCTTT.